This T cell receptor (delta chain) appears in the sequencing data of a study of gamma-delta T cells after stem cell transplantation. This clone was counted between two and nine times. TCRdb reanalysed the RT-PCR reads with CATT. The sample lists some 1,600 delta-chain clones, around 45% occurring once. The germline V gene encodes CDR1 TSWWSYY and CDR2 QGS. Trimming cost V 5 bases and J 2 bases; bases outside gene matches: 23. The CDR3 loop spans 22 amino acids. The chain employs TRDV1 and TRDJ1, with 13 bases lining up with TRDD3. The sequencing sample was made of gamma-delta T cells. The sequence was collected from a human donor. It is not recorded whose cells these are; they may come from a transplant donor. The CDR3 bases are TGTGCTCTTGGGACACCCTTCCTGTTCCGATTACTGGGGGATACGCGGACCGATAAACTCATCTTT. As protein: CALGTPFLFRLLGDTRTDKLIF.